This TCR beta chain was documented in a study of OX40 agonist ivuxolimab in advanced cancers. With respect to the entire study: Ivuxolimab, which targeted the costimulatory receptor OX40 (CD134), was an agonistic, fully human IgG2 monoclonal antibody. The paper reports the monotherapy dose-escalation portion (N of about 50 patients) of the phase I ivuxolimab trial. Partial responses were achieved by three dose-escalation patients, of whom one had hepatocellular carcinoma and two had cutaneous melanoma. Intravenous ivuxolimab was administered to patients every 2 weeks at six dose levels: 0.01, 0.1, 0.3, 1.5, 3 and 10 mg/kg. In the dose-escalation cohort, roughly 80% of patients were male, and the mean age was roughly 60 years, with a range of 23 to 79. The point of sequencing TCRbeta in the periphery was to test whether ivuxolimab changed TCR sequence diversity and drove clonal T-cell expansion. Of the approximately 54 dose-escalation patients, hepatocellular carcinoma was present in about 19, melanoma in around 15, renal cell carcinoma in 9 and head and neck cancer in 9. Patients were allowed to have had prior anti-PD-1, anti-PD-L1 or anti-CTLA-4 therapy, and approximately 40% of the dose-escalation patients had previously received checkpoint inhibitors. General findings and caveats noted by the study authors: At doses of 0.1 to 3.0 mg/kg, clonal expansion of both CD4+ and CD8+ T cells in blood was seen between baseline and week 6. Low levels of normalized T-cell clonal expansion were also seen in some patients who did not respond. In the 0.1-3.0 mg/kg groups, partial responders were among the patients with the lowest normalized peripheral clonal expansion, particularly in CD8+ T cells. The antigen specificity of the clonally expanded peripheral T cells was not determined. After ivuxolimab, CD8+ T cells had more expanded clones than CD4+ T cells on average.

Genomic DNA was isolated from the sorted cells so that the TCRbeta CDR3 region could be sequenced. The immunoSEQ Assay was used for sequencing of TCRbeta CDR3 regions. The table comes from immuneACCESS by way of TCRdb, which keeps in-frame sequences with V and J called. Part of the clones is missing from these tables; in studies checked, under half for an unresolved V gene and the rest for unknown reasons. This sample gives fewer than 70,000 clones in total; about nine tenths of them show up just once. 4% to 4.5% of the sample comes from the top ten. On this clone: This clone's antigen is unknown. No base qualities exist here, and no much larger clone lies one base off it.

The germline V gene supplies CDR1 MNHEY and CDR2 SVGAGI. The CDR3 contains 13 residues, cysteine and phenylalanine counted. Kept here is only the CDR3 DNA, which spans 39 bases and is read in frame from base 1. Trimming costs V 0 bases and J 6 bases, and their ends lie 8 bases apart. The trial excluded patients who had a history of autoimmune disease or who were on systemic immunosuppression. Peripheral blood for TCR sequencing was collected from all dose cohorts at baseline, on cycle 4 day 1, and on cycle 7 day 1. Samples came from an open-label, multicenter, first-in-human phase I dose-escalation trial of ivuxolimab. Adults with locally advanced or metastatic melanoma, renal cell, hepatocellular, or head and neck squamous cell carcinoma were enrolled in the trial. CD4+ and CD8+ T cells were sorted separately from peripheral blood before TCR sequencing.

Source: CD4+ or CD8+ T cells sorted from blood, taken in a trial of the OX40 agonist ivuxolimab. The TCR comes from an adult with an advanced solid tumor such as melanoma, head and neck, liver or kidney cancer. The sequence links TRBV6-5 to TRBJ1-2, with the identity of the D gene unclear. The base sequence is TGTGCCAGCAGTTACTCGCCCAGCGATGGCTACACCTTC. This gives the protein CASSYSPSDGYTF.